This T cell receptor (beta chain) was identified in a study of CD8+CD57+ T cells in acquired aplastic anemia. In the study overall: Mean DNA quantity obtained from sorted CD4+ and CD8+ cells was 2.5 to 4 ug. Read counts for CD4+ cells (from healthy donors) averaged about 10.8 million. Overall study findings and caveats: Patients and controls shared about 27 CD8+ CDR3 sequences.

Germline values: CDR1 SGHVS, CDR2 FQNEAQ. V lost 5 bases, J lost 4 bases, and 8 bases stayed unmatched. The length of the CDR3 is 15 residues. This clonotype was counted at least ten times. Its antigen is currently unknown. Profiles of TCR beta VDJ and CDR3 were generated from a genomic DNA template. TCRdb re-analysed the reads in MiXCR, keeping a single row per CDR3 protein. The sample carries fewer than 200,000 distinct CDR3 sequences, 35% to 55% recorded once. The sequenced material came from sorted CD4+, CD8+, or CD8+CD57+ T cells (not recorded which) from PBMCs. This chain joins TRBV7-8 and TRBJ2-1; 7 nucleotides match TRBD2. The receptor was isolated from a human donor in good health. This chain's CDR3 is CASSTRRERYNEQFF. The CDR3 bases are TGTGCCAGCAGCACACGGCGGGAGAGATACAATGAGCAGTTCTTC.